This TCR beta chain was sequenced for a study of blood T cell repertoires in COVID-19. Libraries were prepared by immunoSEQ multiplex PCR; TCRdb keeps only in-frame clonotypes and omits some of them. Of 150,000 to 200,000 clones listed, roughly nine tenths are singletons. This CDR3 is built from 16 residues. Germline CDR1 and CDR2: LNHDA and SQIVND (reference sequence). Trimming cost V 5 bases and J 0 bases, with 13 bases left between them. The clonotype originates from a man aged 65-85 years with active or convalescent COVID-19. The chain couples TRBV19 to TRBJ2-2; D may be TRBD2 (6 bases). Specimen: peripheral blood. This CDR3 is CASSVLAPANTGELFF. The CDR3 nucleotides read TGTGCCAGTAGTGTGCTAGCGCCCGCGAACACCGGGGAGCTGTTTTTT.